This T cell receptor beta chain was sequenced in a study of blood T cell repertoires in COVID-19. Study-level information: Acute-phase and convalescent COVID-19 samples originated in the United States, Italy and Spain. Sources were T cells, B-cell-depleted T cells, or PBMCs; the material itself was cDNA or gDNA.

In the original analysis: Using reference gene primer amplification, nucleated cell counts were estimated. Some clones are missing from TCRdb's copy, which holds only in-frame ones; the method was immunoSEQ multiplex PCR. V, J and clone size are those of that table, while D and trimming were read from the DNA. The profile shows 25,000 or so clones, around 91% of them singletons. Germline loops: CDR1 SGHRS, CDR2 YFSETQ. The CDR3 consists of 14 residues. Trimming took 0 bases from V and 4 from J, leaving 10 bases between them. The TCR sequence derives from a man in his 70s with acute or convalescent COVID-19. The V and J genes are TRBV5-1 and TRBJ1-1, with D possibly matching TRBD1 (5 bases). The material sequenced was peripheral blood. The CDR3, as DNA: TGCGCCAGCAGCTTGGGGCAGGGATTCACTGAAGCTTTCTTT. It is translated as CASSLGQGFTEAFF.